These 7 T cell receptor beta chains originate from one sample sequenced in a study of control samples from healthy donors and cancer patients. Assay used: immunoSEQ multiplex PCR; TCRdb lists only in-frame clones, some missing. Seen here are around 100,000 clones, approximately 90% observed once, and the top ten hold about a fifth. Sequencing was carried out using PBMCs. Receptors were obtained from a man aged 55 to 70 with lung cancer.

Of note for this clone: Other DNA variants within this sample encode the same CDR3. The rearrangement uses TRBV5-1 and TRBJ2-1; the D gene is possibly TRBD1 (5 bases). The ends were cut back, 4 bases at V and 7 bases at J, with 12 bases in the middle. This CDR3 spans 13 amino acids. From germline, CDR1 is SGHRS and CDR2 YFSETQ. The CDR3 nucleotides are TGCGCCAGCAGCCTGCAGGGCGGTAATGAGCAGTTCTTC. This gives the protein CASSLQGGNEQFF.

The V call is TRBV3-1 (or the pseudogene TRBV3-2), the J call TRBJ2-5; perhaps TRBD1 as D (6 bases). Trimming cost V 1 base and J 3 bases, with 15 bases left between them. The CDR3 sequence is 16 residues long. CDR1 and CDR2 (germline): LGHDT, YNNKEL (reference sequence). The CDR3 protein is CASSQVRQAIEETQYF. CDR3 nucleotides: TGTGCCAGCAGCCAAGTCAGACAGGCGATAGAAGAGACCCAGTACTTC.

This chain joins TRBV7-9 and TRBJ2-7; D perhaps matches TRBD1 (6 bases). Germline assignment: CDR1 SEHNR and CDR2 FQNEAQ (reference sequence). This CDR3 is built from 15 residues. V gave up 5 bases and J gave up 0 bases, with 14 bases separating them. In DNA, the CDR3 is TGTGCCAGCAGCCCGCCCGACAGGTTCTCCTACGAGCAGTACGTC. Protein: CASSPPDRFSYEQYV.

The CDR3 DNA reads as TGCAGTGCGGTACAGGGTCAGGGCTACACCTTC. Translated: CSAVQGQGYTF. This sequence joins TRBV20-1 and TRBJ1-2, with D possibly TRBD1 on 6 matching bases. Germline V gives CDR1 DFQATT, CDR2 SNEGSKA (reference sequence). There are 11 residues in the CDR3. The V end lost 6 bases, the J end lost 8 bases, and 13 bases lay between the germline ends.

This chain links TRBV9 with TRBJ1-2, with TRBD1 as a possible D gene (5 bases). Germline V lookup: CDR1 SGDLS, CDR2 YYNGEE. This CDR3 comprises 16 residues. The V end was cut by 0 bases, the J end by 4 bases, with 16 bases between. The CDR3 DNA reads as TGTGCCAGCAGCGTAGTATCAGGGATCGGCGGCTATGGCTACACCTTC. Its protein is CASSVVSGIGGYGYTF.

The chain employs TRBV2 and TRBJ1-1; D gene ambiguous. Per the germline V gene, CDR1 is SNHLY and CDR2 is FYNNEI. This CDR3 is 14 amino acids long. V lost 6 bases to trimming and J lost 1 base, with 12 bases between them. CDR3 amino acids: CASRGNTGNTEAFF. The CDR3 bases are TGTGCCAGCAGGGGGAATACGGGGAACACTGAAGCTTTCTTT.

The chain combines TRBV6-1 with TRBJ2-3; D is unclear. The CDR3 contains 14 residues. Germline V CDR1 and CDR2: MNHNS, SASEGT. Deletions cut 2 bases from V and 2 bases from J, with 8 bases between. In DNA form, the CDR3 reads TGTGCCAGCAGTGAATCACCCTTCACAGATACGCAGTATTTT. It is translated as CASSESPFTDTQYF.